This TCR beta chain was sequenced during a study of T cell repertoires in cytomegalovirus infection. TCRdb re-called the reads with MiXCR, one entry per CDR3 protein. The sample lists 510,000 or so distinct CDR3 sequences, approximately 26% seen once, with 13% in the top ten. Regarding the study as a whole: Summed frequency of public TCR beta families distinguished CMV carriers with the relevant HLA.

This clonotype showed up just a few times. Its specificity is not known. The source of this sequence is a human donor in good health (CMV status not recorded). Some clones in this sample may be carry-over from other donors' samples. Specimen: PBMCs.

For the CDR3, the DNA is TGTGCCAGCAGCCCCACGGACAGGGCCACCCGGGGCACTGAAGCTTTCTTT. It codes for CASSPTDRATRGTEAFF. The chain links TRBV12-3 or TRBV12-4 to TRBJ1-1; 8 bases fit TRBD1. The J segment lost 4 bases and the V segment lost 6 bases, leaving 16 bases of the junction unmatched. The CDR3 runs 17 residues.